What follows are 18 T cell receptor beta chains derived from one specimen sequenced in a study of OX40 agonist ivuxolimab in advanced cancers. TCRdb keeps only in-frame clones here, not all; method: immunoSEQ multiplex PCR. The sample lists 50,000 to 65,000 clones; 65% to 90% were seen once. The specimen was CD4+ or CD8+ T cells sorted from blood, collected in a trial of the OX40 agonist ivuxolimab. All receptors come from an adult with an advanced solid tumor such as melanoma, head and neck, liver or kidney cancer.

The chain employs TRBV27 and TRBJ2-1, with 8 bases matching TRBD2. CDR3 length equals 13 residues. Germline loops: CDR1 MNHEY, CDR2 SMNVEV (reference sequence). Trimming removed 5 bases from V and 7 bases from J; junction bases left unmatched: 4. The CDR3: CASSTREGNEQFF. In nucleotides, the CDR3 is TGTGCCAGCAGTACCCGGGAGGGGAATGAGCAGTTCTTC.

CDR3: CASSLVSPRGKETQYF. CDR3 sequence (DNA): TGTGCCAGCAGCTTAGTATCCCCGAGGGGGAAAGAGACCCAGTACTTC. The chain couples TRBV7-6 to TRBJ2-5, with D perhaps TRBD1 (6 bases). Germline CDR1 SGHVS, CDR2 FNYEAQ. V gave up 1 base and J gave up 3 bases, with 15 bases separating them. The CDR3 extends over 16 amino acids.

The chain employs TRBV28 and TRBJ2-6, with D possibly matching TRBD2 (5 bases). Germline-derived CDR1 and CDR2 are MDHEN and SYDVKM. This CDR3 has 15 residues. Trimming removed 8 bases at V and 0 bases at J, with 11 bases between. The CDR3 nucleotides are TGTGCCAGCTCTTGGGGAGACTCTGGGGCCAACGTCCTGACTTTC. Its translation: CASSWGDSGANVLTF.

The chain combines TRBV6-6 with TRBJ1-5, with D hard to call. CDR3 length equals 13 residues. V lost 2 bases and J lost 8, with 10 bases in between. Per germline, CDR1 MNHNY and CDR2 SVGAGI (reference sequence). For the CDR3, the DNA is TGTGCCAGCAGTTACGAGGGTGTGGAGCCCCAGCATTTT. This gives the protein CASSYEGVEPQHF.

This chain uses TRBV5-1 with TRBJ2-7, with 8 bases fitting TRBD2. Germline assignment: CDR1 SGHRS and CDR2 YFSETQ. This CDR3 region has 14 residues. V was clipped by 4 bases and J by 0 bases; unmatched bases: 3. This chain's CDR3 is CASSESGGSYEQYF. CDR3 nucleotide sequence: TGCGCCAGCAGCGAAAGCGGGGGCTCCTACGAGCAGTACTTC.

V gene TRBV13 combines with J gene TRBJ2-7; D is unresolved. This CDR3 is built from 14 residues. Germline V gives CDR1 PRHDT, CDR2 FYEKMQ (reference sequence). The V end was cut by 4 bases, the J end by 4 bases, with 14 bases between. CDR3: CASSSAWVGYEQYF. In nucleotides, the CDR3 is TGTGCCAGCAGCTCAGCTTGGGTCGGTTACGAGCAGTACTTC.

The chain employs TRBV27 and TRBJ1-2, with 7 bases lining up with TRBD1. This CDR3 has 14 amino acids. The trim removed 7 bases at V and 2 bases at J, leaving 7 bases unmatched. CDR1 is MNHEY, CDR2 SMNVEV, per germline (reference sequence). CDR3 sequence reads: CASKGGRGNYGYTF. The DNA for the CDR3 is TGTGCCAGCAAGGGGGGCAGGGGGAACTATGGCTACACCTTC.

The chain employs TRBV7-8 and TRBJ1-1; possible D gene TRBD1, 5 bases. Germline loops: CDR1 SGHVS, CDR2 FQNEAQ. V lost 1 base to trimming and J lost 1 base, with 10 bases between them. CDR3 length equals 15 residues. CDR3 coding DNA: TGTGCCAGCAGCTTAGTCGGAGGGGAGAACACTGAAGCTTTCTTT. As protein: CASSLVGGENTEAFF. The full variable domain, rest sourced from reference TRBV7-8 and TRBJ1-1, is GAGVSQSPRYKVAKRGQDVALRCDPISGHVSLFWYQQALGQGPEFLTYFQNEAQLDKSGLPSDRFFAERPEGSVSTLKIQRTQQEDSAVYLCASSLVGGENTEAFFGQGTRLTVV.

The V gene is TRBV28, the J gene TRBJ2-5; weak D call: TRBD2 (5 bases). Trimming cost V 4 bases and J 4 bases, with 10 bases left between them. In germline, CDR1 is MDHEN, CDR2 SYDVKM. This CDR3 is built from 13 residues. The CDR3 spells CASSSLGGETQYF. The CDR3 DNA is TGTGCCAGCAGTTCCTTAGGAGGAGAGACCCAGTACTTC. Complete variable domain (other parts from reference TRBV28 and TRBJ2-5): DVKVTQSSRYLVKRTGEKVFLECVQDMDHENMFWYRQDPGLGLRLIYFSYDVKMKEKGDIPEGYSVSREKKERFSLILESASTNQTSMYLCASSSLGGETQYFGPGTRLLVL.

The chain links TRBV6-5 to TRBJ1-2; no reliable D call. Trimming pared 8 bases from V and 3 bases from J, leaving 16 bases between. CDR1 is MNHEY, CDR2 SVGAGI, per germline. This CDR3 is built from 14 residues. In DNA, the CDR3 is TGTGCCAGCGGGGAACAAGGCGCACACTATGGCTACACCTTC. It is translated as CASGEQGAHYGYTF.

This chain uses TRBV9 with TRBJ2-7; D is ambiguous. The CDR3 is 16 amino acids. V shed 4 bases and J shed 3 bases, with 20 bases lying between them. The germline V gene has CDR1 SGDLS and CDR2 YYNGEE. Here the CDR3 DNA reads TGTGCCAGCAGCCCTCTGGCCAGGTCGTTAAACTACGAGCAGTACTTC. It encodes CASSPLARSLNYEQYF.

V usage is TRBV6-6 and J usage is TRBJ2-1; no clear D. Per germline, CDR1 MNHNY and CDR2 SVGAGI (reference sequence). The CDR3 is 12 residues long. Trimming removed 3 bases from V and 4 bases from J, with 4 bases in between. Here the CDR3 reads CASSYGYNEQFF. The CDR3 DNA reads TGTGCCAGCAGTTATGGGTACAATGAGCAGTTCTTC.

The chain employs TRBV7-2 and TRBJ2-7, with D hard to call. CDR1 and CDR2 from the germline V gene are SGHTA and FQGNSA. Trimming shortened V by 5 bases and J by 0 bases, and 5 bases separated the two germline ends. This CDR3 comprises 12 residues. The CDR3 region has the DNA TGTGCCAGCAGCCCGAACTCCTACGAGCAGTACTTC. Its protein product is CASSPNSYEQYF. Together with reference TRBV7-2 and TRBJ2-7, the CDR3 gives the full variable domain: GAGVSQSPSNKVTEKGKDVELRCDPISGHTALYWYRQSLGQGLEFLIYFQGNSAPDKSGLPSDRFSAERTGGSVSTLTIQRTQQEDSAVYLCASSPNSYEQYFGPGTRLTVT.

The V and J genes are TRBV19 and TRBJ1-2; no reliable D call. V lost 0 bases and J lost 13, with 15 bases in between. Germline V gene data show CDR1 as LNHDA and CDR2 as SQIVND (reference sequence). The CDR3 covers 13 residues. CDR3 region: CASSIDLGRAATF. The CDR3 DNA reads TGTGCCAGTAGTATAGATCTGGGCCGGGCAGCCACCTTC.

This chain links TRBV4-1 with TRBJ2-6; TRBD2 matches at 10 bases. This CDR3 contains 19 residues. The V segment lost 1 base and the J segment 4 bases; nucleotides outside the gene matches: 10. Germline CDR1 is MGHRA and CDR2 is YSYEKL. The CDR3 spells CASSQGRLAGPGGANVLTF. As DNA, the CDR3 is TGCGCCAGCAGCCAAGGTCGACTAGCGGGTCCGGGCGGGGCCAACGTCCTGACTTTC.

Comments on this clone: This sample also contains other DNA sequences that code for the same CDR3. J is TRBJ1-5 and V is TRBV5-5, with D possibly TRBD1 on 5 matching bases. V was pared by 2 bases and J by 7 bases, with 13 bases between. This CDR3 spans 14 amino acids. CDR1 is SGHKS, CDR2 YYEKEE, per germline (reference sequence). The CDR3 DNA sequence: TGTGCCAGCAGCTTTGGGCAGGGTGGACAGCCCCAGCATTTT. It specifies CASSFGQGGQPQHF.

The chain carries TRBV9 and TRBJ2-5; TRBD2 aligns across 11 bases. Per germline, CDR1 SGDLS and CDR2 YYNGEE. V gave up 4 bases and J gave up 3 bases; unmatched junction bases: 8. CDR3 size: 16 residues. In DNA, the CDR3 is TGTGCCAGCAGCCTTACTAGCGGGAGAAGGGAAGAGACCCAGTACTTC. This codes for CASSLTSGRREETQYF. The full variable domain, rest sourced from reference TRBV9 and TRBJ2-5, is DSGVTQTPKHLITATGQRVTLRCSPRSGDLSVYWYQQSLDQGLQFLIQYYNGEERAKGNILERFSAQQFPDLHSELNLSSLELGDSALYFCASSLTSGRREETQYFGPGTRLLVL.

The chain carries TRBV18 and TRBJ2-1, with D possibly being TRBD1 (6 bases). Trimming removed 4 bases at V and 7 bases at J, with 14 bases between. CDR3 size: 14 residues. Looked up from germline, CDR1 is KGHSH and CDR2 is LQKENI. The CDR3 nucleotides are TGTGCCAGCTCACTTACAGGGAGTGAGAATGAGCAGTTCTTC. This translates into CASSLTGSENEQFF.